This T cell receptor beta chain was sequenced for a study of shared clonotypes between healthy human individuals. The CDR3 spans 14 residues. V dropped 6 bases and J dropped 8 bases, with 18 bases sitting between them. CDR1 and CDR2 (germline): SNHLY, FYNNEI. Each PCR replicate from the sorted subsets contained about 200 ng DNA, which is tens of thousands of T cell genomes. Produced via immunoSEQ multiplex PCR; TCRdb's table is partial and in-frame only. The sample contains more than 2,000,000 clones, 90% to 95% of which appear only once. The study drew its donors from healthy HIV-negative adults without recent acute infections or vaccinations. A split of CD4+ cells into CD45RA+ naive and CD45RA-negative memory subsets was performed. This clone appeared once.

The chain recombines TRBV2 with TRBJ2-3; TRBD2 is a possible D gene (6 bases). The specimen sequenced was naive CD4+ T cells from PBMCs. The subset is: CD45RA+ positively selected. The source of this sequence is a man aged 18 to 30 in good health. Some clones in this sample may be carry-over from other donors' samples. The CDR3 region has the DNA TGTGCCAGCAGCCGGGACTCCCGCGCGGGTACGCAGTATTTT. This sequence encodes CASSRDSRAGTQYF.